This TCR beta chain was documented in a study of vaccination and CD4 T cells after COVID-19. Across the study: In the control cultures, a CEFX pool, an HIV-1 Nef pool, or no peptide was supplied.

The CDR3 contains 14 residues. Per germline, CDR1 MNHNS and CDR2 SASEGT. V lost 7 bases and J lost 2, with 13 bases in between. As to treatment: roughly 11-day PBMC culture with coronavirus spike peptide pools or control peptides (ViraFEST assay). Comment on this clonotype: Its matching antigen is unknown.

Oncomine TCR Beta short-read sequencing was applied to DNA from cultured CD4+ T cells. TCRdb processed the PCR reads anew with MiXCR; each CDR3 protein has one entry. The data contain around 20,000 distinct CDR3 sequences, about 56% of them seen just once; the ten biggest clones take up around 5.4%. This receptor was taken from a human donor who had recovered from COVID-19. The chain has TRBV6-1 and TRBJ2-3; TRBD2 is a possible D gene (7 bases). The sequenced sample consisted of CD4+ T cells from blood, cultured in vitro. The chain's CDR3 is CASKGGTFTDTQYF. CDR3 coding DNA: TGTGCCAGCAAGGGGGGGACTTTCACAGATACGCAGTATTTT.